The T cell receptor beta chain described here comes from a study of blood T cell repertoires in COVID-19 (dated by TCRdb to about 2020). Background for the entire study: The collaborator samples originated in the United States, Italy and Spain and spanned the acute and convalescent phases of COVID-19. The material from the prospective study consisted of cDNA or gDNA derived from T cells, B-cell-depleted T cells, or PBMCs. The samples were drawn from the first 160 participants of the ongoing ImmuneRACE study and from over a thousand subjects provided by 6 global collaborators. Subjects who had been exposed to COVID-19, were actively infected with it, or had recovered from it provided the deeply sampled blood TCRbeta repertoires that made up the dataset. Where available, HLA class I and class II types were taken from metadata supplied by the sample provider and were not determined by assay-based typing. The repertoires were made available in a free public database intended to serve as a resource for research on the immune response to SARS-CoV-2. Sample metadata almost always included a de-identified subject ID, COVID-19 status, age in years and sex. The paper as a whole reports these results and caveats: The amount of clinical and demographic metadata varied by source and participant and was provided uncurated.

About this clone: The antigen it recognizes is unknown. No much larger clone exists at a distance of one base, and base qualities are not known.

One collaborating source in Seattle enrolled patients while the patients were actively infected and followed the patients over time throughout the course of disease. Each collaborating institution followed its own protocols to collect whole blood in K2EDTA tubes. Collaborator samples were shipped for TCRbeta analysis as frozen whole blood, isolated PBMCs, or DNA extracted from either sample type. The immunoSEQ Assay, a bias-controlled multiplex PCR, was used to amplify TCRbeta CDR3 regions from genomic DNA. On the study's bioinformatics: Within the assay, amplification of reference gene primers was used to estimate how many nucleated cells each sample contained. To quantify the absolute abundance of each unique TCRbeta CDR3 rearrangement, sequence reads were collapsed and filtered. For each sample, productive Simpson clonality was calculated as the square root of Simpson's diversity index across productive rearrangements. TCRdb carries this immuneACCESS record with in-frame sequences only. Its versions omit some clonotypes, under half of them owing to an unresolved V gene in the studies checked, with the rest unexplained. D and trimming were read from the DNA, whereas the V and J calls and clone size are those reported in that table. Across this sample there are more than 350,000 clones, with more than 80% seen only once. 3% of the sample is held by the ten biggest clonotypes.

The CDR3 spans 13 residues, from the cysteine through the phenylalanine. Left in the record is the CDR3 DNA by itself, 39 bases read in frame from the first base. Between the V and J ends, shortened by 5 bases and 6 bases respectively, the junction contains 14 bases. The germline V gene supplies CDR1 SGHNT and CDR2 YENEEA. Specimen: peripheral blood. This chain joins TRBV11-3 to TRBJ2-7; TRBD1 is a possible D gene, resting on 6 matching bases. This clonotype was sampled from a woman aged 30 to 39 with COVID-19, enrolled during active disease. The nucleotide sequence is TGTGCCAGCAGCACTACAGGGATGGGCGAGCAGTACTTC. Its translation reads: CASSTTGMGEQYF.